These T cell receptor beta chains were read from a single sample in a study of CD8 T cells in Susac syndrome. Using its own MiXCR run on the immunoSEQ multiplex PCR reads, TCRdb lists one record per CDR3 protein. The table shows over 150,000 distinct CDR3 sequences, with around 94% occurring only once. The sample consisted of CD4+ T cells from PBMCs. The receptors derive from a human donor with Susac syndrome. Both conserved end residues are trimmed from each CDR3. The order of the fields is clone size, V gene, CDR3 length, J gene, CDR3 protein. Clone size, where shown, is once, few, many, or a class for clones that have expanded.

size: NA
V: TRBV19
length: 12
J: TRBJ1-2
CDR3: ASSIDTAVYGYT

size: NA
V: TRBV2
length: 13
J: TRBJ1-1
CDR3: ASSAGSPANTEAF

size: NA
V: TRBV20-1
length: 14
J: TRBJ2-3
CDR3: SARDEDTPSTDTQY

size: once
V: TRBV20-1
length: 13
J: TRBJ2-5
CDR3: SAPSGGAFWETQY

size: NA
V: TRBV20-1
length: 12
J: TRBJ2-7
CDR3: SARDDWTPYEQY

size: NA
V: TRBV4-1
length: 13
J: TRBJ2-7
CDR3: ASSRGMAGRYEQY

size: NA
V: TRBV28
length: 10
J: TRBJ1-2
CDR3: ASSLSGTGYT

size: NA
V: TRBV28
length: 12
J: TRBJ2-7
CDR3: ASSPPGQVYEQY

size: NA
V: TRBV9
length: 11
J: TRBJ2-1
CDR3: ASSVDLPNEQF

size: NA
V: TRBV30
length: 11
J: TRBJ1-5
CDR3: AWSFRENQPQH

size: NA
V: TRBV28
length: 12
J: TRBJ2-1
CDR3: AIRTPLGYNEQF

size: NA
V: TRBV29-1
length: 11
J: TRBJ2-3
CDR3: SVGSGGTDTQY

size: once
V: TRBV5-1
length: 12
J: TRBJ1-1
CDR3: ASSRGELGTEAF

size: once
V: TRBV5-4
length: 12
J: TRBJ2-3
CDR3: ASSLFSAGDTQY

size: NA
V: TRBV6-5
length: 11
J: TRBJ2-1
CDR3: ASSSTSNNEQF

size: NA
V: TRBV6-6
length: 14
J: TRBJ2-1
CDR3: ASSYSRLAGVYEQF

size: NA
V: TRBV28
length: 12
J: TRBJ2-5
CDR3: ASRLQTGQETQY

size: NA
V: TRBV10-3
length: 12
J: TRBJ1-2
CDR3: AISESGGNYGYT

size: NA
V: TRBV15
length: 14
J: TRBJ2-5
CDR3: ATSSGLAGPQETQY

size: NA
V: TRBV27
length: 15
J: TRBJ2-1
CDR3: ASSLSFPGQGYNEQF

size: NA
V: TRBV9
length: 13
J: TRBJ2-1
CDR3: ASSVGLAMGGEQF

size: NA
V: TRBV7-2
length: 13
J: TRBJ2-2
CDR3: ASSLESVFAGELF

size: NA
V: TRBV20-1
length: 11
J: TRBJ2-5
CDR3: SATGTSRETQY

size: NA
V: TRBV27
length: 13
J: TRBJ2-3
CDR3: ASSSPGQGTDTQY

size: NA
V: TRBV20-1
length: 13
J: TRBJ2-3
CDR3: SAGWSGALTDTQY

size: NA
V: TRBV7-2
length: 12
J: TRBJ2-7
CDR3: ASSLVPETYEQY

size: NA
V: TRBV29-1
length: 13
J: TRBJ2-7
CDR3: SVGYRARETYEQY

size: NA
V: TRBV5-4
length: 14
J: TRBJ2-1
CDR3: ASSPPPRGDYNEQF

size: NA
V: TRBV14
length: 12
J: TRBJ2-7
CDR3: ASSPGLAGPEQY

size: NA
V: TRBV12-3/TRBV12-4
length: 10
J: TRBJ1-5
CDR3: ATGGFGQPQH

size: NA
V: TRBV14
length: 12
J: TRBJ2-3
CDR3: ASSPRRFTDTQY

size: NA
V: TRBV30
length: 12
J: TRBJ2-1
CDR3: AWSIGGAFHEQF

size: NA
V: TRBV20-1
length: 14
J: TRBJ2-1
CDR3: SARDLGLAVYNEQF

size: NA
V: TRBV14
length: 14
J: TRBJ2-5
CDR3: ASSQDQWGHQETQY

size: once
V: TRBV7-9
length: 12
J: TRBJ2-1
CDR3: ASSPLEDMNEQF

size: NA
V: TRBV29-1
length: 13
J: TRBJ2-1
CDR3: SVGGGLNTYNEQF

size: once
V: TRBV6-4
length: 14
J: TRBJ2-7
CDR3: ASSHRITNPFYEQY

size: NA
V: TRBV5-1
length: 12
J: TRBJ2-7
CDR3: ASSTGGDMTEQY

size: once
V: TRBV15
length: 11
J: TRBJ2-3
CDR3: ATSRDRTDTQY

size: NA
V: TRBV20-1
length: 14
J: TRBJ2-1
CDR3: SARDNGGRSYNEQF

size: NA
V: TRBV29-1
length: 13
J: TRBJ1-1
CDR3: SVDWRGQKNTEAF